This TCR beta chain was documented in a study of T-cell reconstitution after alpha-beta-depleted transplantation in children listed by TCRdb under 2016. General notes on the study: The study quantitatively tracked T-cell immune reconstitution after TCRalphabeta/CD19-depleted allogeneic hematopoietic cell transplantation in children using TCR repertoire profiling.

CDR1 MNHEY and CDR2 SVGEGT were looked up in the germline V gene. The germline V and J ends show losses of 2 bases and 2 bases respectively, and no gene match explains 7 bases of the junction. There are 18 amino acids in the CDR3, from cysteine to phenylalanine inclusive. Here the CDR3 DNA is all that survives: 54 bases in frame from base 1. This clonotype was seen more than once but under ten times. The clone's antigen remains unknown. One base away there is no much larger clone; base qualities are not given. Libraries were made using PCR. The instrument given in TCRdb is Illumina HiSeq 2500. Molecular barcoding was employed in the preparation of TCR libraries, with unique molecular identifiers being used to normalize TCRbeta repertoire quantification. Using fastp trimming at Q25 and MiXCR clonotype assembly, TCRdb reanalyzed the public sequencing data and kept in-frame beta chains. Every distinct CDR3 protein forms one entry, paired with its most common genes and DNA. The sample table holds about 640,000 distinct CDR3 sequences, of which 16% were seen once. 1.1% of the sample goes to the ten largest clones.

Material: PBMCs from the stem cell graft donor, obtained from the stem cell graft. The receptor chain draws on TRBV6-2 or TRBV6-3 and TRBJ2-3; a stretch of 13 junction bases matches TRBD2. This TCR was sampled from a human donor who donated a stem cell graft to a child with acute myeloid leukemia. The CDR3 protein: CASSYPGLAGANTDTQYF. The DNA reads TGTGCCAGCAGTTACCCCGGACTAGCGGGGGCCAACACAGATACGCAGTATTTT.